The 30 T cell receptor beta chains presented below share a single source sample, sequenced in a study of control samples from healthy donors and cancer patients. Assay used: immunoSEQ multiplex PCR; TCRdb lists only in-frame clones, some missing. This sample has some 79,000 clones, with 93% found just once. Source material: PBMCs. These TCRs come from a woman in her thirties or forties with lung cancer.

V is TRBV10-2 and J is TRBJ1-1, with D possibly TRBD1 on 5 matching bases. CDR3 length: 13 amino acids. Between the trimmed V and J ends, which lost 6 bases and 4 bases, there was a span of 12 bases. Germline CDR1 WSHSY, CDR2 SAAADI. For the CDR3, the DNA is TGCGCCAGCAGCTGGGGGTCGGGCACTGAAGCTTTCTTT. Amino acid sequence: CASSWGSGTEAFF.

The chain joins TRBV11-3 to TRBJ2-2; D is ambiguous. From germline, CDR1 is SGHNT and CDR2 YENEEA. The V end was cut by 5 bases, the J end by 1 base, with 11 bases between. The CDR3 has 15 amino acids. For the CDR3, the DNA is TGTGCCAGCAGCCCCGCTATCGGGAACACCGGGGAGCTGTTTTTT. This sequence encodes CASSPAIGNTGELFF. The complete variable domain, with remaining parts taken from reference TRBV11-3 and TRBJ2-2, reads EAGVVQSPRYKIIEKKQPVAFWCNPISGHNTLYWYLQNLGQGPELLIRYENEEAVDDSQLPKDRFSAERLKGVDSTLKIQPAELGDSAVYLCASSPAIGNTGELFFGEGSRLTVL.

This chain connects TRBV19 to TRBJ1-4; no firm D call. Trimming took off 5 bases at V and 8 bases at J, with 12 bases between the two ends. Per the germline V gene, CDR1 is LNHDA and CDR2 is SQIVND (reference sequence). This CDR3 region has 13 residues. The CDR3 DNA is TGTGCCAGTAGTGGGTCGGTCGGGGAAAAACTGTTTTTT. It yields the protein CASSGSVGEKLFF.

The chain's CDR3 is CASSSSLSGNTIYF. CDR3 sequence (DNA): TGTGCCAGCAGTTCGAGCCTCTCTGGAAACACCATATATTTT. V is TRBV27 and J is TRBJ1-3; D gene uncertain. Per germline, CDR1 MNHEY and CDR2 SMNVEV (reference sequence). The CDR3 has 14 residues. With 4 bases removed from V and 0 bases from J, the gap between germline ends came to 7 bases.

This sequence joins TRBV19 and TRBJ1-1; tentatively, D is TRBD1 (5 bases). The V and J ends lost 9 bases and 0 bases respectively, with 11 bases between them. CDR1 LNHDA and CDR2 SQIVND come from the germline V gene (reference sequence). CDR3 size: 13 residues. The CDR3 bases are TGTGCCAGCGGCCAGGGTTTGAACACTGAAGCTTTCTTT. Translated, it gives CASGQGLNTEAFF.

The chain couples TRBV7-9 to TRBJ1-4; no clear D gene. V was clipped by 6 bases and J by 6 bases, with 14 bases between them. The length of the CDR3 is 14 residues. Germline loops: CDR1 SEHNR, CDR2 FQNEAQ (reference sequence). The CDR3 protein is CASSSRLTHEKLFF. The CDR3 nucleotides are TGTGCCAGCAGTTCTCGACTAACCCATGAAAAACTGTTTTTT.

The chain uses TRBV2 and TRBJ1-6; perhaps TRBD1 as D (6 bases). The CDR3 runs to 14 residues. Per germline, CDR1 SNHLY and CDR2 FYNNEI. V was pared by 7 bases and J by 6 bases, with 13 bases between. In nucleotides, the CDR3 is TGTGCCAGCAAATTGGACAGCGGTAATTCACCCCTCCACTTT. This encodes CASKLDSGNSPLHF.

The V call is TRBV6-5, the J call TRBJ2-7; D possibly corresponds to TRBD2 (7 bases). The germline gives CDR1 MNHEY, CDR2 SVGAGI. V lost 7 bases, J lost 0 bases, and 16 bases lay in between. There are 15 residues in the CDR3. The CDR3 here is CASTIGGEASYEQYF. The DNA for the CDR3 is TGTGCCAGCACGATAGGGGGGGAAGCCTCCTACGAGCAGTACTTC.

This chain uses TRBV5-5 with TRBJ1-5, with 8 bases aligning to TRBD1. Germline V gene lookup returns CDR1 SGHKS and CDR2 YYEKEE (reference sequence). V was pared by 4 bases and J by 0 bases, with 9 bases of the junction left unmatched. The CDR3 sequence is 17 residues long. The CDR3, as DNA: TGTGCCAGCAGCCCCGAGGACAGGGCCTATAGCAATCAGCCCCAGCATTTT. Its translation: CASSPEDRAYSNQPQHF. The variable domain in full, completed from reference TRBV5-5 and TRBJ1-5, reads DAGVTQSPTHLIKTRGQQVTLRCSPISGHKSVSWYQQVLGQGPQFIFQYYEKEERGRGNFPDRFSARQFPNYSSELNVNALLLGDSALYLCASSPEDRAYSNQPQHFGDGTRLSIL.

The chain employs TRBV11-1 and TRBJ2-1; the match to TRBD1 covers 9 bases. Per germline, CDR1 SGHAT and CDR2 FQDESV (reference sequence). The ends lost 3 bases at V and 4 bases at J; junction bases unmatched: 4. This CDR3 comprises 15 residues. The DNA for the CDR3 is TGTGCCAGCAGCTTGGGGACAGGGAATTACAATGAGCAGTTCTTC. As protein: CASSLGTGNYNEQFF. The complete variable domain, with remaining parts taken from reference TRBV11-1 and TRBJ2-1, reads EAEVAQSPRYKITEKSQAVAFWCDPISGHATLYWYRQILGQGPELLVQFQDESVVDDSQLPKDRFSAERLKGVDSTLKIQPAELGDSAMYLCASSLGTGNYNEQFFGPGTRLTVL.

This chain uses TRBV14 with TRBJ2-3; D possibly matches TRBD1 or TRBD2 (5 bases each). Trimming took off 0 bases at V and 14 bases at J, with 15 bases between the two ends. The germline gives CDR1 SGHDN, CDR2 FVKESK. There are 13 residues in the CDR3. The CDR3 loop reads CASSQDWNRGAYF. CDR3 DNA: TGTGCCAGCAGCCAAGATTGGAACCGGGGCGCGTATTTT.

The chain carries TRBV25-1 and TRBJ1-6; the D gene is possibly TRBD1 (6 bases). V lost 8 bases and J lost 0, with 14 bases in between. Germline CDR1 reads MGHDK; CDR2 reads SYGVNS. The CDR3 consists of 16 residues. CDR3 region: CASRGPSSSYNSPLHF. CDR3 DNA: TGTGCCAGCCGGGGGCCTAGTAGCTCCTATAATTCACCCCTCCACTTT.

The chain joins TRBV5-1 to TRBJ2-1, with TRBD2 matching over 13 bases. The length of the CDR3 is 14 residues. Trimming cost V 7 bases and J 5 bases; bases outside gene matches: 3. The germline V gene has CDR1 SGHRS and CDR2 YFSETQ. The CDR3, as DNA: TGCGCCAGCGGAACTAGCGGGGGGGACAATGAGCAGTTCTTC. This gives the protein CASGTSGGDNEQFF. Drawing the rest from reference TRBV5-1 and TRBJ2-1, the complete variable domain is KAGVTQTPRYLIKTRGQQVTLSCSPISGHRSVSWYQQTPGQGLQFLFEYFSETQRNKGNFPGRFSGRQFSNSRSEMNVSTLELGDSALYLCASGTSGGDNEQFFGPGTRLTVL.

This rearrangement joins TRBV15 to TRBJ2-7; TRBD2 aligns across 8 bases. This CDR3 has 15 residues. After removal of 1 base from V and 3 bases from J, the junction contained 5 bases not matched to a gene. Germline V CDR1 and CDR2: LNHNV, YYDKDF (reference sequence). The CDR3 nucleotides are TGTGCCACCAGCAGAGGGGGGACTAGAATCTACGAGCAGTACTTC. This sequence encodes CATSRGGTRIYEQYF. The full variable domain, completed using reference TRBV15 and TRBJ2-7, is DAMVIQNPRYQVTQFGKPVTLSCSQTLNHNVMYWYQQKSSQAPKLLFHYYDKDFNNEADTPDNFQSRRPNTSFCFLDIRSPGLGDTAMYLCATSRGGTRIYEQYFGPGTRLTVT.

The CDR3 loop is CASSLHGNEQFF. DNA of the CDR3: TGTGCCAGCAGCTTACATGGGAATGAGCAGTTCTTC. The rearrangement uses TRBV11-3 and TRBJ2-1; D uncertain. V lost 2 bases, J lost 7 bases, and 6 bases lay in between. The CDR3 extends over 12 amino acids. The germline gives CDR1 SGHNT, CDR2 YENEEA.

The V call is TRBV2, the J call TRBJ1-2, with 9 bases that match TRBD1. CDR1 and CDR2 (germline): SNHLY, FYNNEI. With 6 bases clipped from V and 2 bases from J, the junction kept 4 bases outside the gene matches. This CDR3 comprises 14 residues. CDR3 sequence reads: CASSGDRVNYGYTF. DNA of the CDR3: TGTGCCAGCAGCGGGGACAGGGTGAACTATGGCTACACCTTC. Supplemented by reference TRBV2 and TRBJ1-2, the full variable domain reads EPEVTQTPSHQVTQMGQEVILRCVPISNHLYFYWYRQILGQKVEFLVSFYNNEISEKSEIFDDQFSVERPDGSNFTLKIRSTKLEDSAMYFCASSGDRVNYGYTFGSGTRLTVV.

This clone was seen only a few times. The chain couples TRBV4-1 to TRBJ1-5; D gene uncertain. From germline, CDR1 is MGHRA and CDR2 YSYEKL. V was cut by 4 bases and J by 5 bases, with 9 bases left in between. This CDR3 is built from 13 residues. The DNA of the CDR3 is TGCGCCAGCAGCCTCAAAAGGGATCAGCCCCAGCATTTT. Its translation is CASSLKRDQPQHF.

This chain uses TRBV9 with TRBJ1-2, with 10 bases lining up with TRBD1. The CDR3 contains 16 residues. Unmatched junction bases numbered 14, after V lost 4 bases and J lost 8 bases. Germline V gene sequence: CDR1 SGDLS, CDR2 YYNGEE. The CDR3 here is CASSPSGTGVEGGYTF. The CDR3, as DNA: TGTGCCAGCAGCCCCTCCGGGACAGGGGTCGAAGGGGGCTACACCTTC.

For the CDR3, the DNA is TGTGCCAGCAGCTTCGGGACAGGCAGCAATCAGCCCCAGCATTTT. Its protein product is CASSFGTGSNQPQHF. The rearrangement links TRBV7-9 to TRBJ1-5; 8 nucleotides align to TRBD1. The CDR3 is made up of 15 amino acids. Germline assignment: CDR1 SEHNR and CDR2 FQNEAQ (reference sequence). V dropped 3 bases and J dropped 1; count of bases not matched to a gene: 2.

CDR3 nucleotides: TGTGCCAGCAGTCCTACGAGTGTGAGCGGAAACACCATATATTTT. The encoded protein is CASSPTSVSGNTIYF. The J gene is TRBJ1-3, the V gene TRBV28; no clear D gene. The V gene's germline CDR1 is MDHEN and CDR2 SYDVKM. CDR3 length: 15 residues. The germline V and J ends were trimmed by 5 bases and 4 bases, with 15 bases remaining between them.

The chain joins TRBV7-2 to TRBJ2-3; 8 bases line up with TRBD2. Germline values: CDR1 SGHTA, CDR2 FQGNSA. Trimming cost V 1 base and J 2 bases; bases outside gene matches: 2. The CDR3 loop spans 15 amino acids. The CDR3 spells CASSLGGGNTDTQYF. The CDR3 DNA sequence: TGTGCCAGCAGCTTAGGCGGGGGGAACACAGATACGCAGTATTTT. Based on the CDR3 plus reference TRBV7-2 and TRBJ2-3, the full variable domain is GAGVSQSPSNKVTEKGKDVELRCDPISGHTALYWYRQSLGQGLEFLIYFQGNSAPDKSGLPSDRFSAERTGGSVSTLTIQRTQQEDSAVYLCASSLGGGNTDTQYFGPGTRLTVL.

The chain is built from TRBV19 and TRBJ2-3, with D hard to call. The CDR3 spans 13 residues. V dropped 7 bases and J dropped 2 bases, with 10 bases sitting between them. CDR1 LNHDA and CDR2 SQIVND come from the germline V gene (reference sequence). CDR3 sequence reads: CASNPSATDTQYF. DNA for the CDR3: TGTGCCAGTAACCCGAGCGCCACAGATACGCAGTATTTT. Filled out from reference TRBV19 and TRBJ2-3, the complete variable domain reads DGGITQSPKYLFRKEGQNVTLSCEQNLNHDAMYWYRQDPGQGLRLIYYSQIVNDFQKGDIAEGYSVSREKKESFPLTVTSAQKNPTAFYLCASNPSATDTQYFGPGTRLTVL.

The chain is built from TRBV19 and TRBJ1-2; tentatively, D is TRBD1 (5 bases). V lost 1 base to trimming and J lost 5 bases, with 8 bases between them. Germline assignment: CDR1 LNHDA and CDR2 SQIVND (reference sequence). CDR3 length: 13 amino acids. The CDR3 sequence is CASSIGQLYGYTF. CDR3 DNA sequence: TGTGCCAGTAGTATAGGACAGCTATATGGCTACACCTTC. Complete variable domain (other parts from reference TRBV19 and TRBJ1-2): DGGITQSPKYLFRKEGQNVTLSCEQNLNHDAMYWYRQDPGQGLRLIYYSQIVNDFQKGDIAEGYSVSREKKESFPLTVTSAQKNPTAFYLCASSIGQLYGYTFGSGTRLTVV.

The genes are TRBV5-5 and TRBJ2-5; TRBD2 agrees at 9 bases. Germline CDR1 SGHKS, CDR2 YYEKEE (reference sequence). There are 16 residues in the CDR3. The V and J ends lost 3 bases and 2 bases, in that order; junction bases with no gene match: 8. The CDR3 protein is CASSSGLAGLQETQYF. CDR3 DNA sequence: TGTGCCAGCAGCTCGGGGCTAGCGGGGTTGCAAGAGACCCAGTACTTC.

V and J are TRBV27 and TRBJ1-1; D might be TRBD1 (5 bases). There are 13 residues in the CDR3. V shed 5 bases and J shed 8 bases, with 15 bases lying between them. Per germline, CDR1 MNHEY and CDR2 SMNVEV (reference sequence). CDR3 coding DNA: TGTGCCAGCAGTCCCTCGGGGGGTAGGGAAGCTTTCTTT. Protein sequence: CASSPSGGREAFF.

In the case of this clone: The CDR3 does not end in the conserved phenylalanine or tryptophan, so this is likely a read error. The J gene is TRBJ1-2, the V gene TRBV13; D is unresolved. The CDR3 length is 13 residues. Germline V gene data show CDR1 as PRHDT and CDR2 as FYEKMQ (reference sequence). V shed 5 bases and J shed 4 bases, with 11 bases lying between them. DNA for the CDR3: TGTGCCAGCAGCGACCGCTCTGCCTATGGCTACACCCTC. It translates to CASSDRSAYGYTL.

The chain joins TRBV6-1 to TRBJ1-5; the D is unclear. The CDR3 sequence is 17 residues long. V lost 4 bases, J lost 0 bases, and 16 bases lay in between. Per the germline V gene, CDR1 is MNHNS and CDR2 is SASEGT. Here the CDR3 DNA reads TGTGCCAGCAGTGGTCGGGTCAACCTCATTAGCAATCAGCCCCAGCATTTT. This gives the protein CASSGRVNLISNQPQHF.

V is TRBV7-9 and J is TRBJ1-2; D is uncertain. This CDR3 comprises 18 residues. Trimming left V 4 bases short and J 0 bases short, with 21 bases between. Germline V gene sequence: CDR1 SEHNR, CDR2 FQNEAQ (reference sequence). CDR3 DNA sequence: TGTGCCAGCAGCTCGAAAAACCCGACGGAAGATACTAACTATGGCTACACCTTC. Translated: CASSSKNPTEDTNYGYTF.

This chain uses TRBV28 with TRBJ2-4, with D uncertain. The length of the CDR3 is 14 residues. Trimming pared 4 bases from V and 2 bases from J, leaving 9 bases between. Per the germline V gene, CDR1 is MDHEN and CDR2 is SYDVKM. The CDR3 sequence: CASSYQDPKNIQYF. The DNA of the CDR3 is TGTGCCAGCAGTTACCAGGATCCCAAAAACATTCAGTACTTC.

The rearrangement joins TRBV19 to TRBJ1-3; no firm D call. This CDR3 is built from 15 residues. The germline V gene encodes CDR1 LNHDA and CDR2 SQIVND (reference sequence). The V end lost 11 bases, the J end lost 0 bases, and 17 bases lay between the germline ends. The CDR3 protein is CASTGIVNSGNTIYF. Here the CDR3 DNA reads TGTGCCTCCACCGGAATAGTAAACTCTGGAAACACCATATATTTT.